Following are 10 T cell receptor beta chains from one sample sequenced in a study of cytomegalovirus exposure and HLA in healthy donors. PCR employed 60 Vbeta and 13 Jbeta primers. This table comes from immunoSEQ multiplex PCR, and its TCRdb copy is limited to in-frame clones, with some not included. The sample records 150,000 to 200,000 clones, over 75% being singletons. Sequenced input: PBMCs. Receptors originate from a man aged 18 to 30 in good health and CMV-seronegative.

The chain is built from TRBV19 and TRBJ2-7; 10 bases are a match to TRBD1. The CDR3 is 14 residues long. Germline lookup yields CDR1 LNHDA and CDR2 SQIVND (reference sequence). The trim removed 6 bases at V and 6 bases at J, leaving 8 bases unmatched. CDR3 residues: CASSPGTGVFEQYF. The CDR3 region has the DNA TGTGCCAGTAGCCCCGGGACAGGGGTATTCGAGCAGTACTTC.

V usage is TRBV2 and J usage is TRBJ1-5; D is unclear. Looked up from germline, CDR1 is SNHLY and CDR2 is FYNNEI. CDR3 length: 14 residues. With 8 bases removed from V and 3 bases from J, the gap between germline ends came to 14 bases. In DNA form, the CDR3 reads TGTGCCAGCTGGAACGGGGTCGCCAATCAGCCCCAGCATTTT. Encoded protein: CASWNGVANQPQHF.

The chain uses TRBV30 and TRBJ1-6; D gene ambiguous. V dropped 5 bases and J dropped 5 bases, with 22 bases sitting between them. From germline, CDR1 is GTSNPN and CDR2 SVGIG (reference sequence). This CDR3 comprises 17 residues. The CDR3: CAWSGLGVGRNNSPLHF. CDR3 bases: TGTGCCTGGTCCGGTTTGGGAGTGGGCAGAAATAATTCACCCCTCCACTTT.

This chain joins TRBV4-1 and TRBJ2-7; TRBD1 matches 11 bases. Germline lookup yields CDR1 MGHRA and CDR2 YSYEKL. The CDR3 runs 19 residues. The V segment lost 0 bases and the J segment 0 bases; nucleotides outside the gene matches: 10. The CDR3 region has the DNA TGCGCCAGCAGCCAAGACCTTCGGACAGGGGGCACTCTCTCCTACGAGCAGTACTTC. Its translation is CASSQDLRTGGTLSYEQYF.

The genes are TRBV9 and TRBJ2-5, with D perhaps TRBD1 (6 bases). CDR3 length: 15 amino acids. Germline-derived CDR1 and CDR2 are SGDLS and YYNGEE. With 2 bases removed from V and 2 bases from J, the gap between germline ends came to 13 bases. The CDR3 bases are TGTGCCAGCAGCGTGGGTGGGGGACAACAAGAGACCCAGTACTTC. This sequence encodes CASSVGGGQQETQYF.

The chain is built from TRBV14 and TRBJ2-3; no reliable D call. The CDR3 is 16 amino acids. Trimming cost V 4 bases and J 4 bases, with 18 bases left between them. CDR1 and CDR2 from the germline V gene are SGHDN and FVKESK. This chain's CDR3 is CASSPTLSSGPDTQYF. In DNA form, the CDR3 reads TGTGCCAGCAGCCCCACGTTGAGCTCAGGTCCAGATACGCAGTATTTT.

V is TRBV4-3 and J is TRBJ2-7; D is unresolved. The V gene's germline CDR1 is LGHNA and CDR2 YSLEER. This CDR3 spans 12 amino acids. Trimming stripped 4 bases from V and 7 bases from J, with 11 bases between. The CDR3 DNA is TGCGCCAGCAGCCTATCCCGCGGAGAGCAGTACTTC. Protein product: CASSLSRGEQYF.

The chain recombines TRBV7-8 with TRBJ2-7; 8 positions agree with TRBD1. CDR3 size: 13 residues. Germline V gives CDR1 SGHVS, CDR2 FQNEAQ. V shed 5 bases and J 3 bases; nucleotides not matched to a gene: 3. CDR3 residues: CASSRGQDYEQYF. The DNA of the CDR3 is TGTGCCAGCAGCCGGGGACAGGACTACGAGCAGTACTTC.

The V and J genes are TRBV5-1 and TRBJ2-5; D ambiguous. The J call could be wrong; TRBJ2-7 is a better fit for the DNA end. Germline-derived CDR1 and CDR2 are SGHRS and YFSETQ. The CDR3 sequence is 14 residues long. The CDR3 is CASSLEPKSYEQYF. In DNA form, the CDR3 reads TGCGCCAGCAGCTTGGAGCCAAAAAGCTACGAGCAGTACTTC.

This clone was seen a single time. This chain connects TRBV11-2 to TRBJ2-3; a possible D gene is TRBD1 (5 bases). The germline V and J ends were trimmed by 2 bases and 0 bases, with 9 bases remaining between them. Per germline, CDR1 SGHAT and CDR2 FQNNGV. The CDR3 has 15 amino acids. CDR3 bases: TGTGCCAGCAGCTTATTAGGACAAAGCACAGATACGCAGTATTTT. Translation gives CASSLLGQSTDTQYF.